This TCR beta chain was recovered during a study of cytomegalovirus exposure and HLA in healthy donors. Whole-study results and caveats: A later analysis found TCR association rates differed by HLA locus, highest for DRB1 and lowest for HLA-C. Rarity characterized most TCR sequences, yet some public TCRs appeared in many donors. Cytomegalovirus status, reportedly, was diagnosed with high specificity and sensitivity by the classifier.

60 Vbeta and 13 Jbeta primers were used in PCR. Per the original methods: It was a later analysis that counted about 80 million unique TCR beta chains, of which roughly 11 million were shared. The data were produced by immunoSEQ multiplex PCR, yet TCRdb's version contains in-frame clones alone and is incomplete. V and J calls and clone size are those listed in that table; D and trimming were worked out from the DNA. This table has under 200,000 clones, around 80% appearing once. This clone was seen once. Antigen: not known. V was cut by 5 bases and J by 2 bases, with 16 bases left in between. Germline assignment: CDR1 SGHTA and CDR2 FQGTGA. The CDR3 loop spans 15 amino acids.

The chain has TRBV7-3 and TRBJ2-7; a possible D gene is TRBD1 (5 bases). Material for sequencing was PBMCs. This clonotype was sampled from a middle-aged woman in good health and CMV-seronegative. The CDR3, as DNA: TGTGCCAGCAGCCTCGACAGATCCCATACCTACGAGCAGTACTTC. Amino acids: CASSLDRSHTYEQYF.